This T cell receptor (beta chain) was sequenced in a study of CD8 T cells in Susac syndrome (dated by TCRdb to about 2019). The study in broad terms: Among the sequenced Susac syndrome patients, five or six had clinically active disease and fewer than ten were in clinical remission. At blood withdrawal, Susac syndrome patients were either therapy-naive, taking corticosteroids (in some cases with IVIg as well), or taking IVIg alone. Repertoire sequencing was used to test whether CD8+ T cell activation and differentiation in Susac syndrome was antigen driven. CD8+ T cell repertoire clonality was compared between approximately 12 healthy donors, approximately 14 Susac syndrome patients and 15 multiple sclerosis patients. Points the paper makes about the study in general: The number of individuals in the TCR sequencing and HLA analysis was recognized as being relatively small. Susac syndrome CD8+ repertoires showed clonal expansion, highest in CD8+ TEMRA cells and greater in clinically active than remitting patients. Around 15 and five Susac-specific public clones were found in the total CD8+ and CD8+ TEMRA repertoires, respectively.

RNA was extracted using the RNeasy kit, and about 0.45 to 1 ug of the RNA was reverse transcribed with random hexamers. TCR beta CDR3 regions were amplified with the immunoSEQ multiplex PCR assay covering 54 Vbeta and 13 Jbeta segments. PCR amplification bias was corrected using a synthetic template baseline for primer optimization and computational correction. From the authors' description of their analysis: Reads were assigned to V, D and J genes according to IMGT and analyzed in immunoSEQ Analyzer, with only productive sequences retained. Clonality was computed as one minus Shannon entropy normalized by log2 of the number of productive unique sequences. For each patient and control, public and private clones were evaluated among the 100 most prevalent clones. A clone was defined as Susac-specific if it was absent from the healthy and MS cohorts, from some 980 published viral clones and from other ImmuneACCESS disease sequences. TCRdb trimmed the raw reads at Q25, called clones with MiXCR and kept productive beta chains. Rows merge per CDR3 protein into single entries with the most common DNA and genes. The V and J calls, along with clone size, are taken from TCRdb and not from the paper's own processing. In all, the sample holds about 130,000 distinct CDR3 sequences, and 90% to 95% of those were seen once. Jointly, the top ten make up about 0.19% of the sample.

Details on this clonotype: The clone's antigen remains unknown. Base quality data are lacking; no much larger clone is found one base away.

Peripheral blood CD8+ and CD4+ T cells from healthy donors, Susac syndrome patients and multiple sclerosis patients were profiled by high-throughput TCR beta sequencing. The Susac syndrome patients fulfilled recently defined diagnostic criteria for either definite or probable disease. CD8+ TEMRA cells were enriched by FACS, while bulk CD8+ and CD4+ T cells were purified by magnetic negative isolation. Blood was drawn into EDTA tubes, processed within 24 hours, and PBMCs were isolated by density gradient centrifugation. PBMCs destined for TCR sequencing were cryopreserved in liquid nitrogen and later thawed in a 37 °C water bath. Purity of sorted or isolated CD4+, CD8+ and CD8+ TEMRA cells was at least 90%. From a lookup of the germline V gene, CDR1 and CDR2 are SGHTA and FQGNSA. From the cysteine up to the phenylalanine, the CDR3 has a length of 14 residues. The read is trimmed to its CDR3 DNA, 42 bases read in frame from base 1. Trimming leaves V shorter by 2 bases and J shorter by 5 bases, with the junction holding 2 bases beyond the gene matches.

The sequenced material came from CD8+ T cells from PBMCs. The chain was built from TRBV7-2 and TRBJ2-7; 11 central nucleotides agree with TRBD2. The receptor's source is a human donor with Susac syndrome. CDR3 reads: CASSLQLAGDEQYF. The DNA sequence is as follows: TGTGCCAGCAGCTTACAACTAGCGGGGGACGAGCAGTACTTC.